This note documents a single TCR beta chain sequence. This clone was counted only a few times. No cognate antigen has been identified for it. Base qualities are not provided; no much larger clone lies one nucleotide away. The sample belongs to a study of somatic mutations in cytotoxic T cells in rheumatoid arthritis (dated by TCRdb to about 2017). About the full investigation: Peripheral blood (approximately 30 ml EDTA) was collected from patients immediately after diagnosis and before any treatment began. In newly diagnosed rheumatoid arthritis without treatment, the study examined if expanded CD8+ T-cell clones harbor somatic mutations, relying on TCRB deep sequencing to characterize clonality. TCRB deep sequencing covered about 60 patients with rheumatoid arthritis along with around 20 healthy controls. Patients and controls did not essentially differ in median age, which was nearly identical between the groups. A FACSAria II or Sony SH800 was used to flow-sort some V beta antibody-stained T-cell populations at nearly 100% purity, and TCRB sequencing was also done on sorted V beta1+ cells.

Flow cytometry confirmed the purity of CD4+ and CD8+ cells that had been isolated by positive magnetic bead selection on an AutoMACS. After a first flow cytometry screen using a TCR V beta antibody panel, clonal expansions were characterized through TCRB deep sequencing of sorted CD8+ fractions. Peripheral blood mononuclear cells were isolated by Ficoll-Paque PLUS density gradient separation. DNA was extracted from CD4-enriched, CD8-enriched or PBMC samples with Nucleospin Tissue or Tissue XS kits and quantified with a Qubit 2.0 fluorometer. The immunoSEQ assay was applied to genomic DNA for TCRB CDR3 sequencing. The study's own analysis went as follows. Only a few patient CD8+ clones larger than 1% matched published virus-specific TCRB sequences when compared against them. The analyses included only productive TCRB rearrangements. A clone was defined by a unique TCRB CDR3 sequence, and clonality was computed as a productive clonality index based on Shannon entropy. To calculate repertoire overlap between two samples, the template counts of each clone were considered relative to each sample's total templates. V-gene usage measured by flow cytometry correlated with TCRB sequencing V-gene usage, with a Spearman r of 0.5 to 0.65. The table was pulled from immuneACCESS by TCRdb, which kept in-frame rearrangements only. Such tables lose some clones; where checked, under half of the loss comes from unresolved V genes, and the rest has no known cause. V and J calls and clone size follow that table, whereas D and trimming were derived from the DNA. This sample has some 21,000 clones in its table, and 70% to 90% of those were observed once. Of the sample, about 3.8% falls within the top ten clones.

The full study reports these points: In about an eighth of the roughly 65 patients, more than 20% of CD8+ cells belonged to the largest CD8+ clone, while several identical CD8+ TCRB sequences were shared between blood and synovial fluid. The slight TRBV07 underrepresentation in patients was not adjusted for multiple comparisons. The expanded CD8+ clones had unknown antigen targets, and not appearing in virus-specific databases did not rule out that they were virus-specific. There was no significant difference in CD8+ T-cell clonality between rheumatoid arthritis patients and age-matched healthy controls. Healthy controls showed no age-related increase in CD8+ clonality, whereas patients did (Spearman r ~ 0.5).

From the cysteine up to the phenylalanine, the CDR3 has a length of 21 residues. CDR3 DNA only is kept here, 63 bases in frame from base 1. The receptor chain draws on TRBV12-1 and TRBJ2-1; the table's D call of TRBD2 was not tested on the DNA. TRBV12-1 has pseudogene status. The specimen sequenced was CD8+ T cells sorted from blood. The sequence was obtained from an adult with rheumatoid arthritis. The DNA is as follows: TGTGCCAGCAGCTTTGGCATGGGACTAGCGGGGGGGCAGGGTCCCGACAATGAGCAGTTCTTC. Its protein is CASSFGMGLAGGQGPDNEQFF.